The text below deals with one T cell receptor (beta chain). Measured with immunoSEQ multiplex PCR; TCRdb has only the in-frame clones, and not every one. The sample lists 250,000 to 400,000 clones, 88% occurring once. The CDR3 has 15 residues. From germline, CDR1 is SGHRS and CDR2 YFSETQ. Deletions cut 0 bases from V and 5 bases from J, with 15 bases between. The sample originates from a study of cytomegalovirus exposure and HLA in healthy donors. Sequencing input: PBMCs. The source is a man aged 25 to 40 in good health and CMV-seronegative. The chain uses TRBV5-1 and TRBJ2-7; tentatively, D is TRBD1 (6 bases). CDR3 DNA sequence: TGCGCCAGCAGCTTGGTTGACAGGTCGGGGAACGAGCAGTACTTC. It encodes CASSLVDRSGNEQYF.